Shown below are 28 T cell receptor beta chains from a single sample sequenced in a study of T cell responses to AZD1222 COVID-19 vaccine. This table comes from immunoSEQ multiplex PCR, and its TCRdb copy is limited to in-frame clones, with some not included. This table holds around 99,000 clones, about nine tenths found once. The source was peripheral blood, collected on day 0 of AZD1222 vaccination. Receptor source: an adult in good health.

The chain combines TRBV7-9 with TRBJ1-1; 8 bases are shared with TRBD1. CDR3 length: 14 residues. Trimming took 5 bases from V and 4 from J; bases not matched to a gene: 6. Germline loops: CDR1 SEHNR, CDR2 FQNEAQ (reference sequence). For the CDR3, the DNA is TGTGCCAGCAGCCCCCGACAGGGGAGCACTGAAGCTTTCTTT. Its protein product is CASSPRQGSTEAFF.

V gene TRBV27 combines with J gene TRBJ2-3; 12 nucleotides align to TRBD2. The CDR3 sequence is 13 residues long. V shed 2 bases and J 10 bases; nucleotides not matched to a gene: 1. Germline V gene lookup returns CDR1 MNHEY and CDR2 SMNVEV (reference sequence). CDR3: CASSLPSGGAQYF. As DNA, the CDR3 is TGTGCCAGCAGTTTACCTAGCGGGGGGGCGCAGTATTTT.

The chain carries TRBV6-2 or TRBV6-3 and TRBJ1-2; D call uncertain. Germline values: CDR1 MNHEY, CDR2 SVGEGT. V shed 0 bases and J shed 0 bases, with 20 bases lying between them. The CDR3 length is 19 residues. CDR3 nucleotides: TGTGCCAGCAGTTACTCACGGGAGCAGATTAGCCTATCTAACTATGGCTACACCTTC. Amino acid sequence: CASSYSREQISLSNYGYTF.

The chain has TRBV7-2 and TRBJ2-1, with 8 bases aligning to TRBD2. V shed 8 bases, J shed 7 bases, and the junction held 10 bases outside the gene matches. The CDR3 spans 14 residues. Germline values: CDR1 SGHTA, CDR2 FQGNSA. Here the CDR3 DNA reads TGTGCCAGCGGGTGGAGCGGGAGCCTTAATGAGCAGTTCTTC. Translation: CASGWSGSLNEQFF.

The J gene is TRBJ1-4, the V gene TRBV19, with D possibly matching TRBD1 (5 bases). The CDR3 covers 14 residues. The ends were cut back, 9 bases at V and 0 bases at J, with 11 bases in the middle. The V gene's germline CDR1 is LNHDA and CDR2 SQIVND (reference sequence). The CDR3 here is CASKTDATNEKLFF. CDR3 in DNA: TGTGCCAGCAAGACAGATGCAACTAATGAAAAACTGTTTTTT.

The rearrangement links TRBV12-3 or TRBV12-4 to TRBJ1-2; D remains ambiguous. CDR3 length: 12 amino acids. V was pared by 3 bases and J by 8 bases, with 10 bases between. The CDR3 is CASSFGQTGYTF. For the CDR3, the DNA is TGTGCCAGCAGTTTTGGGCAAACGGGCTACACCTTC.

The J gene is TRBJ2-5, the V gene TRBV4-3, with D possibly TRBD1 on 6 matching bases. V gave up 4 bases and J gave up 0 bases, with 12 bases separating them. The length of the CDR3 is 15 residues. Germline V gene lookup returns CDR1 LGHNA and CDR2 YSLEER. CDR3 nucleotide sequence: TGCGCCAGCAGCCCGGGGACACAGTACCAAGAGACCCAGTACTTC. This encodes CASSPGTQYQETQYF.

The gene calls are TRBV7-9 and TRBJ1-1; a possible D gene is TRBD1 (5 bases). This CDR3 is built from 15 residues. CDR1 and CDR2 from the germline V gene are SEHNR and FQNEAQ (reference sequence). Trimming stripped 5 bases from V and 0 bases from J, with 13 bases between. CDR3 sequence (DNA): TGTGCCAGCAGCCAAGCGCAGGGCTTGAACACTGAAGCTTTCTTT. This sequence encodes CASSQAQGLNTEAFF.

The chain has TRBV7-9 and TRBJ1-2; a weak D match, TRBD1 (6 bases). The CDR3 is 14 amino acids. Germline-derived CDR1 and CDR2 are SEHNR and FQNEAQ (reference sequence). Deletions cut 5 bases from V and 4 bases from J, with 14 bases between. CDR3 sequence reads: CASSPPQGTYGYTF. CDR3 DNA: TGTGCCAGCAGCCCCCCACAGGGAACCTATGGCTACACCTTC.

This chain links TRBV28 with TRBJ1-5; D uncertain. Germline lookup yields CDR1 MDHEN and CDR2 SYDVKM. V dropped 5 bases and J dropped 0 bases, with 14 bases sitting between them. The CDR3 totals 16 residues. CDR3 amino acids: CASSAHRAASNQPQHF. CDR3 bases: TGTGCCAGCAGTGCTCACAGAGCAGCTAGCAATCAGCCCCAGCATTTT.

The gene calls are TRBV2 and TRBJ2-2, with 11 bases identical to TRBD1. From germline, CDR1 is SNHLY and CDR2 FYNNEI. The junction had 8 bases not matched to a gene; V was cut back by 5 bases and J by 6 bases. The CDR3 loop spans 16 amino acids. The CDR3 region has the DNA TGTGCCAGCAGTTTAGGACAGGGGGCTTATTCCGGGGAGCTGTTTTTT. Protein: CASSLGQGAYSGELFF.

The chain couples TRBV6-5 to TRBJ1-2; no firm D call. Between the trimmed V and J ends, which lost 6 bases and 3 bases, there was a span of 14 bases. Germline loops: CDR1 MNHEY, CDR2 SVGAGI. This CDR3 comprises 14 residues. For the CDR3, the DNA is TGTGCCAGCAGAACGGACTGGGTGGACTATGGCTACACCTTC. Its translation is CASRTDWVDYGYTF.

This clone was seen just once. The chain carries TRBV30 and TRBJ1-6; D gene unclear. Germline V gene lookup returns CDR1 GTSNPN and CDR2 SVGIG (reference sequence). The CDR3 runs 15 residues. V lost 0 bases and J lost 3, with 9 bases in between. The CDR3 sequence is CAWSVNQVYNSPLHF. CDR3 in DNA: TGTGCCTGGAGTGTTAACCAGGTCTATAATTCACCCCTCCACTTT. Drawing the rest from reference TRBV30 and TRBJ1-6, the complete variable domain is SQTIHQWPATLVQPVGSPLSLECTVEGTSNPNLYWYRQAAGRGLQLLFYSVGIGQISSEVPQNLSASRPQDRQFILSSKKLLLSDSGFYLCAWSVNQVYNSPLHFGNGTRLTVT.

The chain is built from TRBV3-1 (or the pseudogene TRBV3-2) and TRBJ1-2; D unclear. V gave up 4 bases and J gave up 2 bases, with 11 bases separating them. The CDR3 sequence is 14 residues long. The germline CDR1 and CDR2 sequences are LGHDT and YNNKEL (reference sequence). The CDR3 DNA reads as TGTGCCAGCAGCCCTGGGAACGCAAACTATGGCTACACCTTC. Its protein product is CASSPGNANYGYTF.

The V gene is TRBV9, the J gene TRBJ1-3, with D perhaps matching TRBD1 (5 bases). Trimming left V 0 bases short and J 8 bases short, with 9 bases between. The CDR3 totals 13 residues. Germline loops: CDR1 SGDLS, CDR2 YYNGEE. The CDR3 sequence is CASSVGQLHTIYF. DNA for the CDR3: TGTGCCAGCAGCGTAGGACAGTTGCACACCATATATTTT.

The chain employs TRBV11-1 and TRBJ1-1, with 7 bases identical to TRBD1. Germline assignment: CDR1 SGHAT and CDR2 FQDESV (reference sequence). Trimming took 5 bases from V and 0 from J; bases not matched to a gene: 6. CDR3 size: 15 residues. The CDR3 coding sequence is TGTGCCAGCAGCCCCTGGACAGGCTTGAACACTGAAGCTTTCTTT. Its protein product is CASSPWTGLNTEAFF.

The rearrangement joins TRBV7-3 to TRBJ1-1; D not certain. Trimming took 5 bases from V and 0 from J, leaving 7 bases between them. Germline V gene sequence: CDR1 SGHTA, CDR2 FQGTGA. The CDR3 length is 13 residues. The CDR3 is CASSRMMNTEAFF. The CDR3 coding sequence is TGTGCCAGCAGCCGCATGATGAACACTGAAGCTTTCTTT.

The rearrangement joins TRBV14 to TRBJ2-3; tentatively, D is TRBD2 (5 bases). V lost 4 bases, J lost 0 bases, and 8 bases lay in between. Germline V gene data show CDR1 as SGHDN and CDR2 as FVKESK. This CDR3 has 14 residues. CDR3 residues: CASSPRTSTDTQYF. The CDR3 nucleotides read TGTGCCAGCAGCCCCCGGACTAGCACAGATACGCAGTATTTT.

The CDR3 loop is CSVVGTGYGYTF. The CDR3 coding sequence is TGCAGCGTTGTAGGGACAGGGTATGGCTACACCTTC. The rearrangement uses TRBV29-1 and TRBJ1-2; TRBD1 matches at 9 bases. Germline V gene data show CDR1 as SQVTM and CDR2 as ANQGSEA. The length of the CDR3 is 12 residues. With V trimmed by 4 bases and J by 5 bases, 2 bases remained unmatched.

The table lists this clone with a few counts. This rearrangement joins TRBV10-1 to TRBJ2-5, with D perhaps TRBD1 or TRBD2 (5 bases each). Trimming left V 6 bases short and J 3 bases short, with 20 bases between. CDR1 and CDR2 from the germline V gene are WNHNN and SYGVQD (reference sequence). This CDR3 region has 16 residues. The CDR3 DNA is TGCGCCAGCAGACCCTCTACCGGGACGAATAAAGAGACCCAGTACTTC. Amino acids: CASRPSTGTNKETQYF.

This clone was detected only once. Here the CDR3 reads CASSVVGGRYF. Written as DNA, the CDR3 is TGTGCCAGCAGCGTAGTGGGGGGGCGATACTTC. The chain joins TRBV9 to TRBJ2-5, with D possibly being TRBD2 (7 bases). Germline lookup yields CDR1 SGDLS and CDR2 YYNGEE. The CDR3 consists of 11 residues. V lost 0 bases and J lost 14, with 11 bases in between.

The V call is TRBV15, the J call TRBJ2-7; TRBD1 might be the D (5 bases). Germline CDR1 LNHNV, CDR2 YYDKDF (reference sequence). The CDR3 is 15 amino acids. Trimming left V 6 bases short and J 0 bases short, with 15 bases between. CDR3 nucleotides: TGTGCCACCAGTGAGGAGCAGGGAAGCTCCTACGAGCAGTACTTC. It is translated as CATSEEQGSSYEQYF.

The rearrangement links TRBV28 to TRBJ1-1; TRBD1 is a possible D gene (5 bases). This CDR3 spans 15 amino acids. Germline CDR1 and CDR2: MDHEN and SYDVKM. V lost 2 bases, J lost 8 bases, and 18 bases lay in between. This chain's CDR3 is CASSLTRQLTLEAFF. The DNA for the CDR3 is TGTGCCAGCAGTTTAACCCGACAGTTGACTTTAGAAGCTTTCTTT.

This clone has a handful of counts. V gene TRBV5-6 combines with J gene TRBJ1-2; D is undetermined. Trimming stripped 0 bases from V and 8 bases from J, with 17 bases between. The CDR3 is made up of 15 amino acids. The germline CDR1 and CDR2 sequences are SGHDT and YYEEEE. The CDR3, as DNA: TGTGCCAGCAGCTTGGCCCCTATTCGAAGCAAGGGCTACACCTTC. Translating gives CASSLAPIRSKGYTF.

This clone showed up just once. Here the CDR3 reads CASMGNTEAFF. CDR3 in DNA: TGTGCCAGTATGGGGAACACTGAAGCTTTCTTT. The chain carries TRBV19 and TRBJ1-1; no definite D call. The germline V gene encodes CDR1 LNHDA and CDR2 SQIVND (reference sequence). This CDR3 region has 11 residues. Trimming took off 7 bases at V and 1 base at J, with 4 bases between the two ends.

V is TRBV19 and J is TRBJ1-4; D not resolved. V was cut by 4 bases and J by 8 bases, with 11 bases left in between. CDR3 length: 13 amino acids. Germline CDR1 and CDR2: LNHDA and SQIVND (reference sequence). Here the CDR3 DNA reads TGTGCCAGTAGTACCCTCCTTGGGGAAAAACTGTTTTTT. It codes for CASSTLLGEKLFF.

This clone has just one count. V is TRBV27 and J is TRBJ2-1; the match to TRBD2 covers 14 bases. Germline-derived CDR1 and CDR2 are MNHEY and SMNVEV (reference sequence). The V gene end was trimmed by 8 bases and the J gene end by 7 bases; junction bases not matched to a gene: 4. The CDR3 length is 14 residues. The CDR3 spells CASQTSGRANEQFF. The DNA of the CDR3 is TGTGCCAGCCAGACTAGCGGGAGGGCAAATGAGCAGTTCTTC.

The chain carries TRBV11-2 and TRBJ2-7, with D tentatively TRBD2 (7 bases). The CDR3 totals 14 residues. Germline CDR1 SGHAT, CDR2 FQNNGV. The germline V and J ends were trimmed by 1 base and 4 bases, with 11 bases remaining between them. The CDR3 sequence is CASSLGRGAYEQYF. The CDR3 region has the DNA TGTGCCAGCAGCTTAGGTCGGGGGGCGTACGAGCAGTACTTC. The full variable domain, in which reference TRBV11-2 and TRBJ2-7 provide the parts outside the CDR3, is EAGVAQSPRYKIIEKRQSVAFWCNPISGHATLYWYQQILGQGPKLLIQFQNNGVVDDSQLPKDRFSAERLKGVDSTLKIQPAKLEDSAVYLCASSLGRGAYEQYFGPGTRLTVT.